The clone carrying this T cell receptor (beta chain) has more than one count but fewer than ten. No antigen is known for it. V was clipped by 2 bases and J by 5 bases, with 10 bases between them. The CDR3 spans 13 residues. From germline, CDR1 is LNHNV and CDR2 YYDKDF (reference sequence). The sample's time point: blood 4 weeks post-SBRT, at nephrectomy. As for treatment: 15 Gy SBRT to primary tumor, nephrectomy 4 weeks later. The patient's renal cell carcinoma had clear cell pathology. The data stem from a study of radiation and T cells in renal cell carcinoma. Study observations and caveats: Top tumor clonotypes rose in blood 2 weeks post-radiation, then contracted.

TCRdb's copy holds only in-frame clones and misses some; the assay was immunoSEQ multiplex PCR. The sample lists some 64,000 clones, 65% to 80% seen once, with about 6.4% in the top ten. V and J are TRBV15 and TRBJ2-7; weak D call: TRBD2 (5 bases). The receptor's source is a man in his 60s with renal cell carcinoma. This material consisted of blood, taken from a patient whose treatment included radiotherapy and nephrectomy. The chain's CDR3 is CATSRPGRDEQYV. The CDR3, as DNA: TGTGCCACCAGCAGACCCGGGCGGGACGAGCAGTACGTC.